The 14 T cell receptor beta chains below all came from one sample that was sequenced in a study of cytotoxic CD8 clonotypes in ibrutinib-treated CLL. Assay: immunoSEQ multiplex PCR; the TCRdb copy retains only in-frame clones and omits some. The sample has some 140,000 clones; 79% are singletons. This specimen consisted of PBMCs, obtained after 12 months of ibrutinib treatment. Receptors originate from a human donor with chronic lymphocytic leukemia.

The chain recombines TRBV5-1 with TRBJ2-7; no reliable D call. The V end was cut by 0 bases, the J end by 4 bases, with 8 bases between. CDR3 size: 13 residues. CDR1 SGHRS and CDR2 YFSETQ come from the germline V gene. CDR3 loop: CASSLGWSYEQYF. For the CDR3, the DNA is TGCGCCAGCAGCTTGGGTTGGTCTTACGAGCAGTACTTC.

The chain joins TRBV4-3 to TRBJ1-1; no clear D gene. The germline V and J ends were trimmed by 5 bases and 2 bases, with 12 bases remaining between them. Germline CDR1 LGHNA, CDR2 YSLEER. This CDR3 is built from 14 residues. CDR3 sequence (DNA): TGCGCCAGCAGCTTAAGAGGTGTCAACACTGAAGCTTTCTTT. Protein sequence: CASSLRGVNTEAFF.

This clone came up a few times. The chain carries TRBV23-1 and TRBJ2-5; D unresolved. TRBV23-1 is an ORF, with its function uncertain. The CDR3 runs to 17 residues. The germline V and J ends were trimmed by 0 bases and 1 base, with 15 bases remaining between them. The DNA of the CDR3 is TGCGCCAGCAGTCAATCTATCATCTACGAGCTCCAAGAGACCCAGTACTTC. Translation gives CASSQSIIYELQETQYF.

V is TRBV5-4 and J is TRBJ2-2; 8 nucleotides match TRBD1. CDR1 and CDR2 (germline): SGHNT, YYREEE (reference sequence). The CDR3 runs 15 residues. The ends lost 5 bases at V and 6 bases at J; junction bases unmatched: 9. The CDR3 sequence: CASRLSDRGAGELFF. CDR3 coding DNA: TGTGCCAGCAGATTGTCAGACAGGGGAGCCGGGGAGCTGTTTTTT.

The V call is TRBV29-1, the J call TRBJ1-2; D unresolved. Germline V CDR1 and CDR2: SQVTM, ANQGSEA. Trimming took off 4 bases at V and 2 bases at J, with 11 bases between the two ends. This CDR3 has 13 amino acids. The CDR3: CSVGAGLNYGYTF. The CDR3 DNA sequence: TGCAGCGTTGGAGCCGGGCTCAACTATGGCTACACCTTC.

This chain uses TRBV18 with TRBJ2-5; D is ambiguous. The CDR3 is 16 residues long. V was pared by 2 bases and J by 4 bases, with 17 bases between. Germline loops: CDR1 KGHSH, CDR2 LQKENI. The CDR3 DNA is TGTGCCAGCTCACCAACCGGAATCCCCCTCAGAGAGACCCAGTACTTC. The encoded protein is CASSPTGIPLRETQYF.

This sequence joins TRBV2 and TRBJ2-4; D may be TRBD1 (5 bases). Between the trimmed V and J ends, which lost 5 bases and 1 base, there was a span of 12 bases. The V gene's germline CDR1 is SNHLY and CDR2 FYNNEI. The CDR3 has 15 amino acids. Here the CDR3 DNA reads TGTGCCAGCAGTAGACAGTTTGGGGCCAAAAACATTCAGTACTTC. Protein product: CASSRQFGAKNIQYF.

This clone was seen a few times. The chain links TRBV7-2 to TRBJ1-1; tentative D call: TRBD1 (6 bases). Germline CDR1 reads SGHTA; CDR2 reads FQGNSA. This CDR3 has 14 amino acids. The V end lost 5 bases, the J end lost 6 bases, and 16 bases lay between the germline ends. The CDR3 reads CASSRGITDAEAFF. The CDR3 DNA reads as TGTGCCAGCAGCAGGGGGATAACGGACGCTGAAGCTTTCTTT.

The chain recombines TRBV10-3 with TRBJ2-1; 10 nucleotides match TRBD2. This CDR3 contains 15 residues. Unmatched junction bases numbered 2, after V lost 2 bases and J lost 4 bases. Per the germline V gene, CDR1 is ENHRY and CDR2 is SYGVKD. The CDR3 protein is CAISETSGIYNEQFF. The CDR3 DNA reads TGTGCCATCAGTGAGACTAGCGGGATTTACAATGAGCAGTTCTTC.

The chain carries TRBV4-3 and TRBJ2-3; 12 nucleotides match TRBD1. The CDR3 contains 16 residues. The ends lost 3 bases at V and 3 bases at J; junction bases unmatched: 4. Germline V gene sequence: CDR1 LGHNA, CDR2 YSLEER. The CDR3 loop is CASSHRDRGLTDTQYF. Written as DNA, the CDR3 is TGCGCCAGCAGCCACAGGGACAGGGGGCTAACAGATACGCAGTATTTT.

This clone was found a few times. The chain combines TRBV6-1 with TRBJ1-2; a weak D match, TRBD1 (6 bases). V was clipped by 2 bases and J by 8 bases, with 24 bases between them. Germline V lookup: CDR1 MNHNS, CDR2 SASEGT. The CDR3 has 17 residues. CDR3 protein: CASSESLRSGDSGGYTF. The CDR3 bases are TGTGCCAGCAGTGAAAGTCTTCGGTCAGGGGATTCAGGAGGCTACACCTTC.

The chain uses TRBV9 and TRBJ1-5; the match to TRBD1 covers 7 bases. The CDR3 runs to 14 residues. Germline lookup yields CDR1 SGDLS and CDR2 YYNGEE. V lost 3 bases, J lost 3 bases, and 3 bases stayed unmatched. CDR3: CASSADRVNQPQHF. In nucleotides, the CDR3 is TGTGCCAGCAGCGCCGACAGGGTCAATCAGCCCCAGCATTTT.

The chain has TRBV7-9 and TRBJ1-1, with 7 bases aligning to TRBD1. This CDR3 is 15 amino acids long. Trimming cost V 5 bases and J 1 base; bases outside gene matches: 7. The V gene's germline CDR1 is SEHNR and CDR2 FQNEAQ (reference sequence). CDR3 protein: CASSPIGQANTEAFF. CDR3 coding DNA: TGTGCCAGCAGCCCAATAGGACAGGCGAACACTGAAGCTTTCTTT.

Comments on this clone: Other DNA sequences from this sample encode an identical CDR3 as well. The CDR3 loop reads CAWTSKTSRNEQFF. CDR3 in DNA: TGTGCCTGGACCTCCAAGACTAGCCGCAATGAGCAGTTCTTC. This rearrangement joins TRBV30 to TRBJ2-1; 7 bases map to TRBD2. Per germline, CDR1 GTSNPN and CDR2 SVGIG (reference sequence). Germline trimming cut 4 bases from V and 6 bases from J; bases unmatched to any gene: 9. This CDR3 contains 14 residues.